The clone carrying this T cell receptor beta chain was picked up a small number of times. What it binds is not known. The CDR3 consists of 13 residues. Germline V lookup: CDR1 SGDLS, CDR2 YYNGEE. V was cut by 0 bases and J by 3 bases, with 4 bases left in between. In alopecia areata patients, both lesional scalp punch biopsies and peripheral blood were collected. The data belong to a study of CD8+ T cells in alopecia areata. Study-level background: Each day, treated patients took oral tofacitinib twice, at 5 to 10 mg per dose. Tofacitinib treatment spanned 6 to 18 months, with 6 months off drug afterward. Study-level points and caveats: Especially in alopecia totalis/universalis, lesional scalp showed greater clonality than normal scalp did.

The sequencing template was cDNA reverse transcribed from extracted RNA. Clones were read by immunoSEQ multiplex PCR, and TCRdb kept only the in-frame ones, dropping some. The sample includes 110,000 to 150,000 clones, roughly 61% of them seen just once. The rearrangement joins TRBV9 to TRBJ1-5; D gene ambiguous. The TCR was taken from a human donor with alopecia areata. The sample here was CD4+ T cells sorted from blood, taken at week 0. The CDR3 spells CASSVGLNQPQHF. CDR3 coding DNA: TGTGCCAGCAGCGTAGGGCTCAATCAGCCCCAGCATTTT.